The 22 T cell receptor beta chains listed next were all sequenced from one sample in a study of regulatory T cells in long-lasting Graves disease. According to the study, TCR beta libraries were built with iRepertoire HTBI primers and CDR3-region Arm-PCR. A single record per CDR3 protein comes from TCRdb applying MiXCR to the multiplex PCR reads. Of about 470,000 distinct CDR3 sequences in the sample, approximately 21% were seen once. The time point is: persistent/refractory GD, antithyroid drugs over 5 years with positive TRAb. Extracted PBMC RNA gave rise to the TCR library. This material consisted of peripheral blood mononuclear cells (PBMCs), taken when the disease was refractory, from a patient treated with antithyroid drugs. The source of these receptors is a female donor with Graves disease.

CDR3 nucleotide sequence: TGTGCCAGCAGCGAGGTCCGTGGGGGGCTTGACAATCAGCCCCAGCATTTT. Its translation is CASSEVRGGLDNQPQHF. The J gene is TRBJ1-5, the V gene TRBV7-9; D may be TRBD1 (6 bases). Germline V lookup: CDR1 SEHNR, CDR2 FQNEAQ (reference sequence). V dropped 5 bases and J dropped 3 bases, with 20 bases sitting between them. This CDR3 is built from 17 residues.

This clonotype was seen only a few times. The chain has TRBV29-1 and TRBJ2-7; 7 bases fit TRBD1. With 4 bases clipped from V and 4 bases from J, the junction kept 7 bases outside the gene matches. Germline V gene lookup returns CDR1 SQVTM and CDR2 ANQGSEA. This CDR3 spans 13 amino acids. CDR3 DNA: TGCAGCGTTGGTGAAACAGGGGTTTACGAGCAGTACTTC. Translation gives CSVGETGVYEQYF.

The chain links TRBV7-9 to TRBJ1-2, with 7 bases aligning to TRBD1. CDR1 SEHNR and CDR2 FQNEAQ come from the germline V gene (reference sequence). The CDR3 runs to 15 residues. V lost 6 bases and J lost 0; bases outside the gene matches: 7. CDR3 protein: CASSPTGDPNYGYTF. As DNA, the CDR3 is TGTGCCAGCAGTCCCACAGGGGATCCTAACTATGGCTACACCTTC.

This clonotype was seen a handful of times. The J gene is TRBJ1-5, the V gene TRBV5-6; a possible D gene is TRBD1 (6 bases). The V end was cut by 2 bases, the J end by 4 bases, with 10 bases between. The CDR3 covers 14 residues. Germline CDR1 and CDR2: SGHDT and YYEEEE. The CDR3 is CASSFGQMNQPQHF. DNA of the CDR3: TGTGCCAGCAGCTTCGGACAGATGAATCAGCCCCAGCATTTT. Full variable domain (missing parts from reference TRBV5-6 and TRBJ1-5): DAGVTQSPTHLIKTRGQQVTLRCSPKSGHDTVSWYQQALGQGPQFIFQYYEEEERQRGNFPDRFSGHQFPNYSSELNVNALLLGDSALYLCASSFGQMNQPQHFGDGTRLSIL.

This clonotype was recorded many times. The chain combines TRBV2 with TRBJ1-4; D unclear. Germline-derived CDR1 and CDR2 are SNHLY and FYNNEI. Between the trimmed V and J ends, which lost 1 base and 3 bases, there was a span of 12 bases. The CDR3 runs 16 residues. The DNA of the CDR3 is TGTGCCAGCAGTGAAGATTGGACGGCCGCTAATGAAAAACTGTTTTTT. It encodes CASSEDWTAANEKLFF. The full variable domain, in which reference TRBV2 and TRBJ1-4 provide the parts outside the CDR3, is EPEVTQTPSHQVTQMGQEVILRCVPISNHLYFYWYRQILGQKVEFLVSFYNNEISEKSEIFDDQFSVERPDGSNFTLKIRSTKLEDSAMYFCASSEDWTAANEKLFFGSGTQLSVL.

This clonotype was detected many times. The rearrangement joins TRBV12-3 or TRBV12-4 to TRBJ2-4; D is tentatively TRBD1 or TRBD2 (5 bases each). The CDR3 totals 11 residues. V lost 8 bases, J lost 13 bases, and 15 bases lay in between. The CDR3 region is CASGLAGTQYF. CDR3 DNA sequence: TGTGCCAGCGGATTGGCCGGGACGCAGTACTTC.

This clonotype was counted between two and nine times. The chain recombines TRBV30 with TRBJ1-4; D call uncertain. The CDR3 covers 15 residues. Germline V gene data show CDR1 as GTSNPN and CDR2 as SVGIG (reference sequence). V gave up 2 bases and J gave up 0 bases, with 10 bases separating them. This CDR3 reads CAWSPSYATNEKLFF. In DNA form, the CDR3 reads TGTGCCTGGAGTCCTTCATATGCAACTAATGAAAAACTGTTTTTT.

This clonotype was seen ten or more times. V usage is TRBV6-1 and J usage is TRBJ2-2, with 10 bases identical to TRBD1. Per the germline V gene, CDR1 is MNHNS and CDR2 is SASEGT. V shed 6 bases, J shed 3 bases, and the junction held 7 bases outside the gene matches. The CDR3 runs to 16 residues. CDR3 region: CASRPGTGAYTGELFF. In nucleotides, the CDR3 is TGTGCCAGCAGGCCCGGGACAGGGGCTTACACCGGGGAGCTGTTTTTT.

Of note for this clonotype: Just one base apart from a much larger clone, this may be a read error. V and J are TRBV7-2 and TRBJ1-6; D is undetermined. CDR1 is SGHTA, CDR2 FQGNSA, per germline. CDR3 size: 14 residues. The CDR3 loop is CASSLGGKNSPPHF. CDR3 DNA: TGTGCCAGCAGCCTAGGCGGGAAAAATTCACCCCCCCACTTT.

The sample holds a few counts of this clonotype. J is TRBJ2-7 and V is TRBV29-1; D uncertain. With 7 bases removed from V and 2 bases from J, the gap between germline ends came to 15 bases. The CDR3 extends over 13 amino acids. CDR1 is SQVTM, CDR2 ANQGSEA, per germline. CDR3 amino acids: CSGRTADTYEQYF. The DNA of the CDR3 is TGCAGCGGACGGACGGCCGACACCTACGAGCAGTACTTC.

There are many counts of this clonotype. The chain combines TRBV11-2 with TRBJ2-5, with TRBD2 matching over 7 bases. CDR3 length: 16 amino acids. CDR1 and CDR2 from the germline V gene are SGHAT and FQNNGV. The V segment lost 5 bases and the J segment 3 bases; nucleotides outside the gene matches: 12. CDR3 bases: TGTGCCAGCAGCCTCCAGCCCGGAAGCGGGGAAGAGACCCAGTACTTC. Translated, it gives CASSLQPGSGEETQYF.

The chain links TRBV6-9 to TRBJ1-1; D remains ambiguous. This CDR3 is built from 16 residues. Trimming pared 2 bases from V and 6 bases from J, leaving 19 bases between. Per germline, CDR1 MNHGY and CDR2 SVAAGI. CDR3: CASSYPGGGRPSEAFF. CDR3 nucleotide sequence: TGTGCCAGCAGTTATCCCGGCGGCGGACGACCTTCTGAAGCTTTCTTT.

In its sample, this clonotype was seen many times. This sequence joins TRBV20-1 and TRBJ1-1; perhaps TRBD1 as D (6 bases). Trimming took off 3 bases at V and 5 bases at J, with 16 bases between the two ends. The CDR3 covers 14 residues. Germline V gene sequence: CDR1 DFQATT, CDR2 SNEGSKA (reference sequence). As DNA, the CDR3 is TGCAGTGCTAGGGGCACAGGGAGTGGGACTGAAGCTTTCTTT. Translated: CSARGTGSGTEAFF.

The V and J genes are TRBV7-6 and TRBJ2-7; D is ambiguous. The CDR3 extends over 14 amino acids. V lost 6 bases, J lost 2 bases, and 14 bases lay in between. Per the germline V gene, CDR1 is SGHVS and CDR2 is FNYEAQ. In DNA, the CDR3 is TGTGCCAGCAGTCCCACCCTCGCTACCTACGAGCAGTACTTC. Its protein is CASSPTLATYEQYF.

This sequence joins TRBV6-5 and TRBJ2-7, with D unresolved. Germline CDR1 reads MNHEY; CDR2 reads SVGAGI. V was trimmed by 0 bases and J by 2 bases, leaving 11 bases between them. There are 15 residues in the CDR3. In DNA, the CDR3 is TGTGCCAGCAGTTACTCCTACATAGCAACCTACGAGCAGTACTTC. This sequence encodes CASSYSYIATYEQYF.

In the case of this clonotype: An end of the junction does not agree with germline; a read error may underlie this. V is TRBV6-2 or TRBV6-3 and J is TRBJ2-1; a weak D match, TRBD1 (6 bases). The CDR3 is made up of 11 amino acids. CDR1 is MNHEY, CDR2 SVGEGT, per germline. CDR3 residues: CTSGQWDEQFF. CDR3 bases: TGTACCAGCGGACAGTGGGATGAGCAGTTCTTC.

This clonotype was observed a handful of times. The gene calls are TRBV6-2 or TRBV6-3 and TRBJ2-2, with D uncertain. CDR3 length: 13 amino acids. Trimming took off 2 bases at V and 8 bases at J, with 9 bases between the two ends. The germline V gene has CDR1 MNHEY and CDR2 SVGEGT. CDR3 DNA sequence: TGTGCCAGCAGTTACACCCTGGGTGGGGAGCTGTTTTTT. Its translation is CASSYTLGGELFF.

This clonotype has just a few counts. For the CDR3, the DNA is TGTGCCAGCAGCTTACGGAACTCCTACGAGCAGTACTTC. It yields the protein CASSLRNSYEQYF. This chain connects TRBV11-3 to TRBJ2-7; D is unclear. The V end was cut by 2 bases, the J end by 0 bases, with 5 bases between. Germline CDR1 SGHNT, CDR2 YENEEA. The CDR3 extends over 13 amino acids.

This clonotype was seen only a few times. The rearrangement joins TRBV15 to TRBJ1-2; tentatively, D is TRBD1 (5 bases). V shed 0 bases and J shed 4 bases, with 12 bases lying between them. Germline V gene data show CDR1 as LNHNV and CDR2 as YYDKDF (reference sequence). The CDR3 runs to 15 residues. The CDR3 DNA reads as TGTGCCACCAGCAGAGATGACCCGGGGGGCTATGGCTACACCTTC. Translating it yields CATSRDDPGGYGYTF. Full variable domain (remainder filled in from reference TRBV15 and TRBJ1-2): DAMVIQNPRYQVTQFGKPVTLSCSQTLNHNVMYWYQQKSSQAPKLLFHYYDKDFNNEADTPDNFQSRRPNTSFCFLDIRSPGLGDTAMYLCATSRDDPGGYGYTFGSGTRLTVV.

A few counts support this clonotype. The gene calls are TRBV19 and TRBJ2-7; D remains ambiguous. V shed 3 bases and J shed 0 bases, with 9 bases lying between them. CDR1 is LNHDA and CDR2 is SQIVND in the germline V gene (reference sequence). This CDR3 has 14 residues. CDR3 residues: CASSITRSSYEQYF. DNA for the CDR3: TGTGCCAGTAGTATCACGCGGAGCTCCTACGAGCAGTACTTC.

This clonotype was counted ten times or more. This chain connects TRBV6-2 or TRBV6-3 to TRBJ1-1, with TRBD1 identical over 8 bases. CDR3 length: 20 residues. Per the germline V gene, CDR1 is MNHEY and CDR2 is SVGEGT. V was clipped by 2 bases and J by 7 bases; unmatched bases: 24. The CDR3 region is CASSYHLGQPLSSGGSEAFF. The CDR3 region has the DNA TGTGCCAGCAGTTACCACCTGGGACAACCTCTATCCTCAGGGGGCAGTGAAGCTTTCTTT.

This clonotype was picked up a small number of times. The V and J genes are TRBV20-1 and TRBJ1-2; D is possibly TRBD1 (5 bases). With 0 bases removed from V and 0 bases from J, the gap between germline ends came to 14 bases. Germline V gene sequence: CDR1 DFQATT, CDR2 SNEGSKA (reference sequence). The CDR3 sequence is 16 residues long. CDR3 sequence reads: CSARDRRDATNYGYTF. The CDR3 DNA reads as TGCAGTGCTAGAGATCGTAGGGACGCAACTAACTATGGCTACACCTTC.